A selection of T cell receptor beta chains follows, all from one sample in a study of blood T cells in healthy people across ages. TCRdb fed the 5' RACE reads into MiXCR, producing one record per CDR3 protein. The table has over 1,200,000 distinct CDR3 sequences, almost 60% seen once; the top ten hold over 5%. The sample comprised blood. These receptors came from a man between 18 and 29 years old in good health. CDR3s include the opening cysteine and the closing phenylalanine or tryptophan. A D gene is named only where the DNA matches it firmly. The listing skips clone size in some rows; elsewhere it reads once, few, many or a size class.

cdr3_aa	cdr3_nt	v_call	j_call	clone_size	d_call
CASSLELGLVRTQYF	TGCGCCAGCAGCTTGGAGCTTGGCCTGGTACGTACGCAGTATTTT	TRBV5-1	TRBJ2-3	.	.
CASSQEQVWNTEAFF	TGCGCCAGCAGCCAAGAACAGGTCTGGAATACTGAAGCTTTCTTT	TRBV4-1	TRBJ1-1	.	.
CSARALPKGQGVSYEQYF	TGCAGTGCTAGAGCTCTCCCAAAAGGGCAGGGGGTGTCCTACGAGCAGTATTTC	TRBV20-1	TRBJ2-7	.	TRBD1
CASSVQGSIYEQFF	TGTGCCAGCAGTGTGCAGGGGTCGATCTACGAGCAGTTCTTC	TRBV25-1	TRBJ2-1	.	.
CASSLWGQDNYGYTF	TGTGCCAGCAGCCTCTGGGGACAGGATAACTATGGCTACACCTTC	TRBV6-2/TRBV6-3	TRBJ1-2	.	TRBD1
CASSLGTSGRWGEQYF	TGCGCCAGCAGCTTGGGGACTAGCGGGAGATGGGGCGAGCAGTACTTC	TRBV5-1	TRBJ2-7	.	TRBD2
CASSISGGTDTQYF	TGTGCCAGCAGCATTAGCGGGGGTACAGATACGCAGTATTTT	TRBV7-8	TRBJ2-3	.	TRBD2
CASSLARGQEVYGYTF	TGTGCCAGCAGCTTAGCGAGGGGTCAGGAGGTCTATGGCTACACCTTC	TRBV7-9	TRBJ1-2	.	.
CASSQSFPEGFTDTQYF	TGTGCCAGCAGCCAATCTTTCCCTGAGGGATTCACAGATACGCAGTATTTT	TRBV3-1	TRBJ2-3	.	.
CASSFMLRTDTQYF	TGTGCCAGCAGTTTCATGCTGAGGACAGATACGCAGTATTTT	TRBV12-3/TRBV12-4	TRBJ2-3	.	.
CSVQLAGFFGDTQYF	TGCAGCGTTCAACTGGCGGGATTTTTCGGAGATACGCAGTATTTT	TRBV29-1	TRBJ2-3	.	.
CASEGGRRGTEAFF	TGTGCCTCAGAGGGGGGAAGAAGGGGTACTGAAGCTTTCTTT	TRBV25-1	TRBJ1-1	few	.
CASSFDGRSEQFF	TGTGCCAGCAGCTTTGATGGCAGATCTGAGCAGTTCTTC	TRBV7-6	TRBJ2-1	.	.
CASSYSQTSANVLTF	TGTGCCAGCAGTTACTCCCAGACATCAGCCAACGTCCTGACTTTC	TRBV6-5	TRBJ2-6	few	.
CASSLYPHTEALLNSPLHF	TGTGCCAGCAGTTTATACCCTCACACCGAGGCGCTTCTTAATTCACCCCTCCACTTT	TRBV27	TRBJ1-6	.	.
CASSQDRGGRAAFF	TGCGCCAGCAGCCAAGATCGAGGCGGCAGGGCTGCTTTCTTT	TRBV4-1	TRBJ1-1	.	.
CASSYAVHFNEQFF	TGTGCCAGCAGTTACGCAGTTCATTTCAATGAGCAGTTCTTC	TRBV6-5	TRBJ2-1	few	.
CASRIDGEKQFF	TGTGCCAGTAGGATAGATGGAGAAAAGCAGTTCTTC	TRBV19	TRBJ2-1	.	.
CATGGGREAFF	TGCGCCACCGGGGGGGGCCGTGAAGCTTTCTTT	TRBV4-1	TRBJ1-1	.	.
CASHVRGSPYNEQFF	TGTGCCAGCCACGTACGGGGTTCCCCCTACAATGAGCAGTTCTTC	TRBV28	TRBJ2-1	.	.
CASSPGQPLNEKLFF	TGCGCCAGCAGCCCCGGGCAGCCCCTTAATGAAAAACTGTTTTTT	TRBV5-1	TRBJ1-4	few	.
CASSFLTLAGQPYEQYF	TGCGCCAGCAGCTTCTTAACACTAGCGGGGCAACCCTACGAGCAGTACTTC	TRBV5-1	TRBJ2-7	.	TRBD2
CASSFSEQFF	TGTGCCAGCAGTTTCTCTGAGCAGTTCTTC	TRBV12-3/TRBV12-4	TRBJ2-1	.	.
CASSPRGTSTDTQYF	TGTGCCAGCAGCCCGCGGGGGACTAGCACAGATACGCAGTATTTT	TRBV11-2	TRBJ2-3	.	TRBD2
CASSFRDYAYEQYF	TGTGCCAGCAGTTTCCGGGACTACGCCTACGAGCAGTACTTC	TRBV28	TRBJ2-7	.	TRBD2
CASSYERGTLYGYTF	TGTGCCAGCAGTTATGAGAGGGGGACCTTGTATGGCTACACCTTC	TRBV6-5	TRBJ1-2	.	.
CSARFFGTYYEQYF	TGCAGTGCTCGGTTCTTTGGAACCTACTACGAGCAGTACTTC	TRBV20-1	TRBJ2-7	.	.
CASSPDRLAKNIQYF	TGTGCCAGCAGCCCAGACAGGCTAGCCAAAAACATTCAGTACTTC	TRBV7-9	TRBJ2-4	few	.
CASSFQQGGETQYF	TGTGCCAGCAGTTTCCAGCAGGGCGGAGAGACCCAGTACTTC	TRBV28	TRBJ2-5	few	.
CASSFASGPYNEQFF	TGCGCCAGCAGCTTTGCTAGCGGGCCCTACAATGAGCAGTTCTTC	TRBV5-1	TRBJ2-1	.	TRBD2
CASSFEYYEQYF	TGTGCCAGCAGCTTTGAGTACTACGAGCAGTACTTC	TRBV7-9	TRBJ2-7	.	.
CASSQDRLAGISGEQYF	TGTGCCAGCAGCCAAGATCGCCTAGCGGGGATTTCGGGTGAGCAGTACTTC	TRBV3-1	TRBJ2-5	once	TRBD2
CASSLAGVADTQYF	TGTGCCAGCAGTTTAGCGGGAGTAGCAGATACGCAGTATTTT	TRBV27	TRBJ2-3	.	TRBD2
CASSRGQGMNAGANVLTF	TGTGCCAGCAGTCGAGGACAGGGGATGAACGCTGGGGCCAACGTCCTGACTTTC	TRBV6-1	TRBJ2-6	.	TRBD1
CSARDISLRDSDHGYTF	TGCAGTGCTAGAGATATATCATTGCGGGATTCGGACCATGGCTACACCTTC	TRBV20-1	TRBJ1-2	.	.
CATSRDEGRRAKNIQYF	TGTGCCACCAGCAGAGATGAAGGGAGAAGAGCCAAAAACATTCAGTACTTC	TRBV15	TRBJ2-4	.	.
CASSLGQSTNQPQHF	TGTGCCAGCAGCTTAGGCCAGAGCACGAATCAGCCCCAGCATTTT	TRBV11-2	TRBJ1-5	.	.
CASSQEGPQYNEQYF	TGTGCCAGCAGCCAAGAAGGTCCGCAATACAATGAGCAGTACTTC	TRBV3-1	TRBJ2-7	.	.
CASSPDGGLEQFF	TGTGCCAGCAGTCCCGATGGGGGTTTGGAGCAGTTCTTC	TRBV7-2	TRBJ2-1	.	.
CAISNGGAVNEQFF	TGTGCCATCAGTAACGGGGGGGCCGTGAATGAGCAGTTCTTC	TRBV10-3	TRBJ2-1	few	TRBD2
CASSYAARTVKYEQYF	TGTGCCAGCAGTTACGCGGCCCGGACAGTCAAGTACGAGCAGTACTTC	TRBV6-6	TRBJ2-7	.	.
CASSQEVVQQETQYF	TGCGCCAGCAGCCAAGAGGTGGTGCAGCAAGAGACCCAGTACTTC	TRBV4-3	TRBJ2-5	.	.
CASNSHGTGNEQYF	TGTGCCAGCAATTCCCACGGGACAGGGAACGAGCAGTACTTC	TRBV28	TRBJ2-7	.	TRBD1
CASSPRRDPTGEQFF	TGTGCCAGCAGTCCCCGGCGGGACCCTACGGGTGAGCAGTTCTTC	TRBV6-1	TRBJ2-1	.	.
CASSPTVFNEKLFF	TGTGCCAGCAGCCCGACAGTATTTAATGAAAAACTGTTTTTT	TRBV11-2	TRBJ1-4	few	.
CASSPGLVAAFGDNEQFF	TGCGCCAGCAGCCCCGGACTAGTTGCTGCCTTTGGGGACAATGAGCAGTTCTTC	TRBV5-1	TRBJ2-1	.	TRBD2
CASSLLGGTGTNYGYTF	TGTGCCAGCAGTTTACTGGGCGGGACAGGGACGAACTATGGCTACACCTTC	TRBV27	TRBJ1-2	.	TRBD1